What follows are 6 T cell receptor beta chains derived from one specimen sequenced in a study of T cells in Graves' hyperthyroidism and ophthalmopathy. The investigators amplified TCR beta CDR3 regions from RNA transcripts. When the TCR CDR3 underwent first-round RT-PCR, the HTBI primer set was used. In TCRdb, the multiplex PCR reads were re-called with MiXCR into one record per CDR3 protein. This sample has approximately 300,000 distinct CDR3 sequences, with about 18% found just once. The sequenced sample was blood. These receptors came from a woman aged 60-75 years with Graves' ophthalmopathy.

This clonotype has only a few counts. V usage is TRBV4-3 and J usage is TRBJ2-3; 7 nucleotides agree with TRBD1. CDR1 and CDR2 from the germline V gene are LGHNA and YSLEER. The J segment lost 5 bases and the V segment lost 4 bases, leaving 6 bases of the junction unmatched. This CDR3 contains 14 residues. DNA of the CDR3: TGCGCCAGCAGCCCACGCCCAGGGGGAGATACGCAGTATTTT. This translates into CASSPRPGGDTQYF.

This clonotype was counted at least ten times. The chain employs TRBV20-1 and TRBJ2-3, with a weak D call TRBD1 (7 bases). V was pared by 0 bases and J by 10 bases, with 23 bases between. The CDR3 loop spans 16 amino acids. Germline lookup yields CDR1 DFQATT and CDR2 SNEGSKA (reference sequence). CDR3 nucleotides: TGCAGTGCTAGAGATCTGAGGCTAGCCAGGGGGGATTCGCAGTATTTT. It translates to CSARDLRLARGDSQYF.

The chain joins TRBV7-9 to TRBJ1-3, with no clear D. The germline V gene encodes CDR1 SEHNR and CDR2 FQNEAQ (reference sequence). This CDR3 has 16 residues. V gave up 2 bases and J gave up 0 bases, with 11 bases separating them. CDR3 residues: CASSLSGRVSGNTIYF. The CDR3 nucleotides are TGTGCCAGCAGCTTATCCGGAAGAGTCTCTGGAAACACCATATATTTT.

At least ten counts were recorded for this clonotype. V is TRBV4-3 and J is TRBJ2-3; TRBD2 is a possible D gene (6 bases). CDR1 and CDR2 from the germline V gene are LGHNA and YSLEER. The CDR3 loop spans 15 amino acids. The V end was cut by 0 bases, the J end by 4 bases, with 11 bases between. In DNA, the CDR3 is TGCGCCAGCAGCCAAGAAGCGGGCAGGGCAGATACGCAGTATTTT. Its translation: CASSQEAGRADTQYF.

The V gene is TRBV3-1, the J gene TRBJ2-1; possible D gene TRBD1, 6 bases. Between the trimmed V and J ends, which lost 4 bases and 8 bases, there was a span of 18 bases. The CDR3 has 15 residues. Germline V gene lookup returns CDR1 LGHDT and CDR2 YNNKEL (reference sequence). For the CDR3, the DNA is TGTGCCAGCAGCCCACAGGGCGACGGGCTGGATGAGCAGTTCTTC. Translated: CASSPQGDGLDEQFF.

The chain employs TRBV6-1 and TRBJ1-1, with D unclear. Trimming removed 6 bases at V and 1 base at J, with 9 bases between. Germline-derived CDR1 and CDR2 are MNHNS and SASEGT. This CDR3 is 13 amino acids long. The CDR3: CASSRIGNTEAFF. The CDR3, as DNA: TGTGCCAGCAGCAGGATAGGGAACACTGAAGCTTTCTTT.